This T cell receptor beta chain was recovered during a study of T-cell memory formation after mild COVID-19 (dated by TCRdb to about 2021). With respect to the entire study: TCR sequence clusters from the two donors were found to be largely donor specific. Longitudinal TCRalpha and TCRbeta repertoire sequencing tracked T-cell clones expanding and contracting after mild COVID-19 in a couple of donors. Two young, previously healthy adult volunteers made up the cohort, one male and one female. What the study reported, not specific to this receptor: The study included only two mild cases, and larger cohorts that include severe cases with pre-infection samples were judged to be necessary. Some responding clones were detected in pre-infection memory, which suggested that pre-existing cross-reactive memory T cells had joined the SARS-CoV-2 response. Whether the second-wave clones peaking on day 37 were SARS-CoV-2 specific was not confirmed. Contracting CD4+ clones appeared mostly in the CM and EM memory subsets, whereas CD8+ clones were enriched in EMRA. Clones that contracted from day 15 to 85 showed balanced CD4/CD8 phenotypes, whereas a second wave of clones that expanded from day 15 to 37 leaned towards CD4+.

Sequencing relied on an Illumina NovaSeq 6000. cDNA libraries for TCRalpha and TCRbeta were prepared by 5'RACE using constant-segment primers, with sample barcodes and unique molecular identifiers added. Trizol reagent was used to extract RNA from every sample. The libraries were amplified in two PCR steps, and the second step added a second sample barcode and Illumina TruSeq adapters. Sequencing of the libraries was done on an Illumina NovaSeq, producing 2 x 150 bp paired-end reads. In the authors' own workflow: Reads were demultiplexed and collapsed into UMI-guided consensus sequences with migec v1.2.7. Using mixcr v2.1.11, UMI consensuses were aligned to TRA and TRB V and J templates and then assembled into clonotypes. Clonotypes were classified as expanded or contracted when called significant by both edgeR and NoisET, with noise models trained on biological replicates. For edgeR calls, a false discovery rate-adjusted p below 0.01 and a log2 fold-change threshold of 1 were applied. PCA with hierarchical clustering of max-normalized trajectories of the 1000 most abundant clonotypes was used as exploratory dynamics analysis. The CD4 or CD8 phenotype of responding clones was assigned using the separately sequenced CD4+ and CD8+ repertoires. The public reads were reanalyzed by TCRdb: fastp trimming at Q25, MiXCR alignment, in-frame beta chains only. Each record represents a unique CDR3 protein, reported with the most common genes and DNA among its rows. The V and J calls follow TCRdb's processing rather than the paper's. Here the sample has 250,000 to 300,000 distinct CDR3 sequences; roughly 16% occur a single time. 20% to 25% of the sample belongs to the ten largest clones.

This clonotype was counted between two and nine times. What antigen it recognizes has not been identified. No base quality values were provided; no much bigger clone lies one nucleotide off. Ficoll-Paque density gradient centrifugation was the method used to isolate PBMCs. This clonotype was obtained from a man younger than 35 who had mild COVID-19 (a few samples of this study predate the infection). The sample titles of this study are shuffled in the database, so cell type and time point are left out; the donor was told from shared clones. Sample: PBMCs or a T cell subset sorted from them (not recorded which).

The bases are TGTGCCAGCAGCTTGGGACACTCCTACGAGCAGTACGTC. It encodes CASSLGHSYEQYV. This chain joins TRBV7-9 to TRBJ2-7; a tentative D match to TRBD1 spans 6 bases. V is cut by 3 bases and J by 0 bases, and the space between the germline ends is 6 bases. CDR1 and CDR2, looked up from the germline V gene (reference sequence), are SEHNR and FQNEAQ. Including cysteine and valine, the CDR3 has 13 amino acids. The sequence is cut down to CDR3 DNA, 39 bases in frame from base 1.